This TCR beta chain was sequenced during a study of cytomegalovirus exposure and HLA in healthy donors. PCR employed 60 Vbeta and 13 Jbeta primers. The table came from immunoSEQ multiplex PCR; TCRdb's copy has only in-frame clones and leaves some out. The table shows about 80,000 clones, with around three quarters occurring only once. Trimming at V came to 3 bases and at J to 3 bases, leaving 6 bases not matched to a gene. The CDR3 spans 15 residues. Germline values: CDR1 MNHEY, CDR2 SMNVEV (reference sequence). The chain uses TRBV27 and TRBJ2-7, with 9 nucleotides matching TRBD2. The receptor's source is a woman between 40 and 55 years old in good health and CMV-seropositive. Sequenced sample: PBMCs. CDR3 loop: CASSFIAGDFYEQYF. CDR3 coding DNA: TGTGCCAGCAGTTTTATAGCGGGAGACTTCTACGAGCAGTACTTC.